These T cell receptor beta chains were read from a single sample in a study of post-analysis software for immune sequencing data. TCRdb reprocessed the PCR reads via MiXCR and lists one record per CDR3 protein. Of about 200,000 distinct CDR3 sequences in the sample, 25% to 30% were seen once. The material sequenced was blood. The source is a girl under 18 with multiple sclerosis. The CDR3 runs from the conserved cysteine through the conserved F or W. The order of the fields is clone size, J gene, V gene, CDR3 length, D gene, CDR3 DNA, CDR3 protein. A D gene is named only where the DNA matches it firmly. Part of the rows lack a size; the others show once, few, many or a class for expanded clones.

NA,TRBJ1-1,TRBV7-9,10,NA,TGTGCCAGCAGCGCATTACAAGCTTTCTTT,CASSALQAFF
NA,TRBJ2-1,TRBV12-5,16,NA,TGTGCTAGTGGTTTGGTCACGGGTTACTCCTACAATGAGCAGTTCTTC,CASGLVTGYSYNEQFF
few,TRBJ2-1,TRBV20-1,16,TRBD2,TGCAGTGCTAGACTAGCGGGCCCCTCGGCTAACAATGAGCAGTTCTTC,CSARLAGPSANNEQFF
many,TRBJ2-5,TRBV20-1,13,NA,TGCAGTGCCGACGCGACAAACCAAGAGACCCAGTACTTC,CSADATNQETQYF
many,TRBJ2-1,TRBV4-1,17,TRBD2,TGCGCCAGCAGCCAAGGCCCCCAGCGGGGGTCTTACAATGAGCAGTTCTTC,CASSQGPQRGSYNEQFF
NA,TRBJ2-7,TRBV20-1,17,TRBD1,TGCAGTGCTAGAGAATCTGGATACAGGGGGAGTTCCTACGAGCAGTACTTC,CSARESGYRGSSYEQYF
few,TRBJ1-5,TRBV10-1,18,TRBD1,TGCGCCAGCTACCCAACGAACGGGACAGGGGGTAAGAGTCAGCCCCAGCATTTT,CASYPTNGTGGKSQPQHF
many,TRBJ1-2,TRBV5-6,14,TRBD1,TGTGCCAGCAGCTCCGGCGACAGGGTACATGGCTACACCTTC,CASSSGDRVHGYTF
many,TRBJ2-7,TRBV29-1,15,NA,TGCAGCGTCCAACGGGGGAGCGGACGGGGCTACGAGCAGTACTTC,CSVQRGSGRGYEQYF
NA,TRBJ2-2,TRBV7-9,15,TRBD2,TGTGCCAGCAGCGGTTGGCGGGGGGACACCGGGGAGCTGTTTTTT,CASSGWRGDTGELFF
NA,TRBJ1-5,TRBV12-3/TRBV12-4,14,NA,TGTGCCAGCAGTTTCGACAGGTCGTATCAGCCCCAGCATTTT,CASSFDRSYQPQHF
many,TRBJ2-3,TRBV24-1,17,TRBD2,TGTGCCACCAGTGATAGGACTAGCGGGAGGAACACAGATACGCAGTATTTT,CATSDRTSGRNTDTQYF
many,TRBJ2-7,TRBV6-5,15,NA,TGTGCCAGCAGTTACTCGTGGCAGGGACCGTCCGAGCAGTACTTC,CASSYSWQGPSEQYF
many,TRBJ2-7,TRBV18,13,NA,TGTGCCAGCTCACCATCCGTAACCTACGAGCAGTACTTC,CASSPSVTYEQYF
NA,TRBJ2-1,TRBV27,15,TRBD2,TGTGCCAGCAGTTTACGTCTAGCGGGGGGCGGTGAGCAGTTCTTC,CASSLRLAGGGEQFF
few,TRBJ2-7,TRBV20-1,15,NA,TGCAGTGCTAGATCCGGGGGTTCAAGCTCCCACGAGCAGTACTTC,CSARSGGSSSHEQYF
few,TRBJ2-7,TRBV5-1,15,TRBD1,TGCGCCAGCAGCTTGGATGACAGGGGACCCAGCGAGCAGTACTTC,CASSLDDRGPSEQYF
many,TRBJ2-3,TRBV4-1,19,TRBD1,TGCGCCAGCAGCCAAGATAAGGTTCCGGGGACAGAGGGGTCAGATACGCAGTATTTT,CASSQDKVPGTEGSDTQYF
NA,TRBJ2-1,TRBV3-1,16,TRBD1,TGTGCCAGCAGCCAAGTGGGACAGGGGCAATACAATGAGCAGTTCTTC,CASSQVGQGQYNEQFF
many,TRBJ1-5,TRBV12-3/TRBV12-4,13,NA,TGTGCCAGCAACCCCAAAGGGAATCAGCCCCAGCATTTT,CASNPKGNQPQHF
few,TRBJ2-2,TRBV5-6,16,TRBD2,TGTGCCAGCAGCTCATTAGCGGGGGGGCCCACCGGGGAGCTGTTTTTT,CASSSLAGGPTGELFF
NA,TRBJ1-2,TRBV6-6,13,TRBD1,TGTGTCAGCAGTCCCGGGACAGCCTATGGCTACACCTTC,CVSSPGTAYGYTF
many,TRBJ2-6,TRBV6-5,15,TRBD1,TGTGCCAGCAGTGGACAGGACCGTTGGGCCAACGTCCTGACTTTC,CASSGQDRWANVLTF
many,TRBJ1-2,TRBV20-1,12,NA,TGCAGTACTAGGAGGGGTAACTATGGCTACACCTTC,CSTRRGNYGYTF
NA,TRBJ2-5,TRBV18,13,NA,TGTGCCAGCAGTTATGGACCTGTAGAGACCCAGTACTTC,CASSYGPVETQYF
many,TRBJ2-5,TRBV7-2,14,NA,TGTGCCAGCAGCTTAGCAGGTCTTCAAGAGACCCAGTACTTC,CASSLAGLQETQYF
NA,TRBJ1-1,TRBV12-3/TRBV12-4,15,NA,TGTGCCAGCAGGGGGGGCGTGGCCATGAACACTGAAGCTTTCTTT,CASRGGVAMNTEAFF
few,TRBJ1-1,TRBV4-1,15,NA,TGCGCCAGCAGCCTGGGGCTTTTGTCGGGCCGAGAAGCTTTCTTT,CASSLGLLSGREAFF
few,TRBJ1-2,TRBV7-3,18,TRBD1,TGTGCCAGCAGCGTCCCCGGGACAGGAATACCGCGCGTGGTAGGCTACACCTTC,CASSVPGTGIPRVVGYTF
few,TRBJ1-1,TRBV5-1,14,NA,TGCGCCAGCAGCTTGGAGACAGGGAACACTGAAGCTTTCTTT,CASSLETGNTEAFF
many,TRBJ2-6,TRBV5-1,14,TRBD1,TGCGCCAGCAATCAGGGGGAAGGGGCCAACGTCCTGACTTTC,CASNQGEGANVLTF
few,TRBJ1-1,TRBV7-9,14,NA,TGTGCCAGCAGCGCCCGTGGCAAGGGCACTGAAGCTTTCTTT,CASSARGKGTEAFF
many,TRBJ2-3,TRBV7-2,17,TRBD2,TGTGCCAGCAGCTTAGCTTTTATTGGGCTAGGAGCGGGGGCGCAGTATTTT,CASSLAFIGLGAGAQYF
NA,TRBJ2-3,TRBV20-1,15,TRBD2,TGCAGTGCTAGAGGAAAGGGGCGGGGGACAGATACGCAGTATTTT,CSARGKGRGTDTQYF
NA,TRBJ1-2,TRBV20-1,11,NA,TGCAGGGCATGGGAGACAGTTGGCTACACCTTC,CRAWETVGYTF
NA,TRBJ2-5,TRBV3-1,15,NA,TGTGCCAGCAGCCAAGAGTTGAGTAGCTCGGAGACCCAGTACTTC,CASSQELSSSETQYF
NA,TRBJ2-7,TRBV10-2,13,NA,TGCGCCAGCAGTCTAGGGACTTTCTACGAGCAGTACTTC,CASSLGTFYEQYF